This TCR beta chain was observed in a study of OX40 agonist ivuxolimab in advanced cancers. Study-wide background: Ivuxolimab was administered intravenously to patients at 0.01 to 10 mg/kg every 2 weeks. Three patients had partial responses: one hepatocellular carcinoma, two cutaneous melanoma. Regarding the study as a whole: Averaged across samples, CD8+ T cells carried more expanded clones than CD4+ did. The CD4+ and CD8+ T cells in the blood had expanded clonally by week 6 at 0.1 to 3.0 mg/kg.

In regard to this clone: As yet, its antigen is unknown.

The protocol was immunoSEQ multiplex PCR, while the TCRdb copy is restricted to in-frame clones and leaves out a portion. The data hold around 76,000 clones, with approximately 90% observed a single time. Deletions cut 3 bases from V and 2 bases from J, with 12 bases between. This CDR3 comprises 15 residues. Germline lookup yields CDR1 SGHAT and CDR2 FQNNGV. This TCR derives from an adult with an advanced solid tumor such as melanoma, head and neck, liver or kidney cancer. The genes are TRBV11-2 and TRBJ2-3; TRBD1 or TRBD2 may be the D gene (6 bases each). This material consisted of CD4+ or CD8+ T cells sorted from blood, taken in a trial of the OX40 agonist ivuxolimab. CDR3 residues: CASSLLGGLTDTQYF. The DNA for the CDR3 is TGTGCCAGCAGCTTGCTCGGGGGCCTCACAGATACGCAGTATTTT.